Listed below are T cell receptor beta chains from one sample, sequenced in a study of blood T cell repertoires in COVID-19. The method was immunoSEQ multiplex PCR; TCRdb's version includes in-frame clones alone and lacks a portion of them. The sample holds over 250,000 clones; more than 80% are singletons and the top ten take 2% to 3%. The source material was PBMCs or T cells enriched from blood (not recorded which). These receptors were obtained from a woman aged 18-30 years who had recovered from COVID-19. CDR3s include the opening cysteine and the closing phenylalanine or tryptophan. Fields, in order: CDR3 DNA, CDR3 protein, V gene, clone size, J gene, D gene. A D gene is named only where the DNA matches it firmly. Not all rows give a size; the values are once, few, many and, for expanded clones, a class.

CDR3 DNA: TGTGCCAGCAGCTTCAGCGGGGGTGAATCCTACAATGAGCAGTTCTTC; CDR3 protein: CASSFSGGESYNEQFF; V gene: TRBV7-3; clone size: .; J gene: TRBJ2-1; D gene: TRBD2
CDR3 DNA: TGTGCCAGCAGTCCCATATACCCGCGGGTTAGTGTGTTTTTT; CDR3 protein: CASSPIYPRVSVFF; V gene: TRBV27; clone size: .; J gene: TRBJ1-4; D gene: .
CDR3 DNA: TGTGCCACCAGTGTCGGACTAGCGGGGACCACAGATACGCAGTATTTT; CDR3 protein: CATSVGLAGTTDTQYF; V gene: TRBV24-1; clone size: .; J gene: TRBJ2-3; D gene: TRBD2
CDR3 DNA: TGTGCCAGCAGCTTAGGCGTGTCCGCGGGGGGCTCCTACGAGCAGTACTTC; CDR3 protein: CASSLGVSAGGSYEQYF; V gene: TRBV7-6; clone size: few; J gene: TRBJ2-7; D gene: TRBD2
CDR3 DNA: TGTGCCAGCAGTCCCGGGACTAGCGGGGGGCAAGAGACCCAGTACTTC; CDR3 protein: CASSPGTSGGQETQYF; V gene: TRBV27; clone size: .; J gene: TRBJ2-5; D gene: TRBD2
CDR3 DNA: TGCAGCGTTGAAGTGGCAGGGGGGAACTATGGCTACACCTTC; CDR3 protein: CSVEVAGGNYGYTF; V gene: TRBV29-1; clone size: few; J gene: TRBJ1-2; D gene: TRBD1
CDR3 DNA: TGTGCCAGCAGCCTATTGGGCCTCTACAATGAGCAGTTCTTC; CDR3 protein: CASSLLGLYNEQFF; V gene: TRBV14; clone size: .; J gene: TRBJ2-1; D gene: .
CDR3 DNA: TGCGCCAGCAGCTTGCGGGTGGATTCTGGGACCCAGTACTTC; CDR3 protein: CASSLRVDSGTQYF; V gene: TRBV5-1; clone size: .; J gene: TRBJ2-5; D gene: .
CDR3 DNA: TGCGCCAGCAGCCAAGATCTGTCCGTTTATAATTCACCCCTCCACTTT; CDR3 protein: CASSQDLSVYNSPLHF; V gene: TRBV4-1; clone size: .; J gene: TRBJ1-6; D gene: .
CDR3 DNA: TGTGCCAGCAGTGAATCGGGTTGGGGCTACACCTTC; CDR3 protein: CASSESGWGYTF; V gene: TRBV6-1; clone size: once; J gene: TRBJ1-2; D gene: .
CDR3 DNA: TGCGCCAGCAGCTTAGGACACCTGAACACTGAAGCTTTCTTT; CDR3 protein: CASSLGHLNTEAFF; V gene: TRBV5-1; clone size: .; J gene: TRBJ1-1; D gene: .
CDR3 DNA: TGTGCCAGCACGGCGGGGATTTGGACCGAGCAGAAAGCTTTCTTT; CDR3 protein: CASTAGIWTEQKAFF; V gene: TRBV3-1/TRBV3-2; clone size: .; J gene: TRBJ1-1; D gene: .
CDR3 DNA: TGCGCCAGCAGCCAAGAAGTGACAGAACAAGAGACCCAGTACTTC; CDR3 protein: CASSQEVTEQETQYF; V gene: TRBV4-1; clone size: .; J gene: TRBJ2-5; D gene: .
CDR3 DNA: TGTGCCACCAGCCGACAGGGAGCCCACTCTGGGGCCAACGTCCTGACTTTC; CDR3 protein: CATSRQGAHSGANVLTF; V gene: TRBV15; clone size: .; J gene: TRBJ2-6; D gene: TRBD1
CDR3 DNA: TGTGCCAGCAGGGATGCGGGACAGATCACTGAAGCTTTCTTT; CDR3 protein: CASRDAGQITEAFF; V gene: TRBV2; clone size: .; J gene: TRBJ1-1; D gene: TRBD1
CDR3 DNA: TGTGCCTGGAGCGTAGGAGGGAGAACTGAAGCTTTCTTT; CDR3 protein: CAWSVGGRTEAFF; V gene: TRBV30; clone size: .; J gene: TRBJ1-1; D gene: .
CDR3 DNA: TGTGCCAGCAGGAGGGCCTACTGGGAGGAGACCCAGTACTTC; CDR3 protein: CASRRAYWEETQYF; V gene: TRBV6-5; clone size: .; J gene: TRBJ2-5; D gene: .
CDR3 DNA: TGCAGTGCTAGTACGGCGCGGGAAAAACTGTTTTTT; CDR3 protein: CSASTAREKLFF; V gene: TRBV20-1; clone size: .; J gene: TRBJ1-4; D gene: .
CDR3 DNA: TGTGCCAGTGGGACCGGGGGTTCTAGGACTGAAGCTTTCTTT; CDR3 protein: CASGTGGSRTEAFF; V gene: TRBV27; clone size: once; J gene: TRBJ1-1; D gene: .
CDR3 DNA: TGTGCCAGCAGTCTTGACAGGGTAGGCAATCAGCCCCAGCATTTT; CDR3 protein: CASSLDRVGNQPQHF; V gene: TRBV27; clone size: few; J gene: TRBJ1-5; D gene: TRBD1
CDR3 DNA: TGTGCCAGCAACGAACTGGGAGTCTCCTACGAGCAGTACTTC; CDR3 protein: CASNELGVSYEQYF; V gene: TRBV7-9; clone size: few; J gene: TRBJ2-7; D gene: .
CDR3 DNA: TGTGCCAGCAGCTTGGAGATCCGGGAGGGAGGAGCAGATACGCAGTATTTT; CDR3 protein: CASSLEIREGGADTQYF; V gene: TRBV5-4; clone size: .; J gene: TRBJ2-3; D gene: TRBD2
CDR3 DNA: TGTGCCAGCAGCCTGAGTGGTTATAGCAATCAGCCCCAGCATTTT; CDR3 protein: CASSLSGYSNQPQHF; V gene: TRBV5-6; clone size: .; J gene: TRBJ1-5; D gene: .
CDR3 DNA: TGCGCCAGCAGCTTTGGCACAGGGGGCAATCAGCCCCAGCATTTT; CDR3 protein: CASSFGTGGNQPQHF; V gene: TRBV5-1; clone size: .; J gene: TRBJ1-5; D gene: TRBD1
CDR3 DNA: TGTGCCAGCAGCGGTACTAGCGGGGGGGCCTTCAAAAACATTCAGTACTTC; CDR3 protein: CASSGTSGGAFKNIQYF; V gene: TRBV5-4; clone size: once; J gene: TRBJ2-4; D gene: TRBD2
CDR3 DNA: TGTGCCAGCAGCCGGACTAGCGGGGGGCAAGAGACCCAGTACTTC; CDR3 protein: CASSRTSGGQETQYF; V gene: TRBV3-1/TRBV3-2; clone size: .; J gene: TRBJ2-5; D gene: TRBD2
CDR3 DNA: TGTGCCCTCTCCCTTCCTCACACCAATCTAGCTAACTATGGCTACACCTTC; CDR3 protein: CALSLPHTNLANYGYTF; V gene: TRBV30; clone size: .; J gene: TRBJ1-2; D gene: .
CDR3 DNA: TGTGCCAGCTCAGTACAGACAGGGGAATGGGGCGAGCAGTACTTC; CDR3 protein: CASSVQTGEWGEQYF; V gene: TRBV18; clone size: .; J gene: TRBJ2-7; D gene: TRBD1
CDR3 DNA: TGTGCCAGCAGCAAGGACAGCCGAGGGGATGAGCAGTTCTTC; CDR3 protein: CASSKDSRGDEQFF; V gene: TRBV11-3; clone size: .; J gene: TRBJ2-1; D gene: .
CDR3 DNA: TGTGCCACCCGACACTCCGAGGGACAGGGCAAGTTACATCAGCCCCAGCATTTT; CDR3 protein: CATRHSEGQGKLHQPQHF; V gene: TRBV27; clone size: .; J gene: TRBJ1-5; D gene: TRBD1
CDR3 DNA: TGTGCCAGCAGTTACAGAAGCCAGGCTAATTCACCCCTCCACTTT; CDR3 protein: CASSYRSQANSPLHF; V gene: TRBV28; clone size: .; J gene: TRBJ1-6; D gene: .
CDR3 DNA: TGTGCCAGCGCAGTGGGAAACACCATATATTTT; CDR3 protein: CASAVGNTIYF; V gene: TRBV12-3/TRBV12-4; clone size: .; J gene: TRBJ1-3; D gene: .
CDR3 DNA: TGCGCCAGTGGACAGTTTGCTAACTATGGCTACACCTTC; CDR3 protein: CASGQFANYGYTF; V gene: TRBV5-1; clone size: .; J gene: TRBJ1-2; D gene: .